This T cell receptor beta chain was profiled in a study of T cells in women clearing cervical HPV infection. Study details: Controls gave blood once infection was undetectable; cases at lesion identification.

Findings and caveats of the study: Controls had more TRBV6-7 (0.16%) than cases (approximately 0.11%).

Method: immunoSEQ multiplex PCR; TCRdb's copy keeps in-frame clones and lacks some. This listing includes about 26,000 clones. A note on this clone: Its specificity is not known. The CDR3 end falls 3 residues outside the read, so it is completed with the germline J gene.

Germline V gives CDR1 GTSNPN, CDR2 SVGIG (reference sequence). The CDR3 runs to 12 residues. V gene TRBV30 combines with J gene TRBJ2-4; the D is unclear. The sequence was collected from a woman aged 18 to 75 with a cervical HPV16 infection that either progressed to CIN3+ or cleared (not recorded which). Sequenced: blood buffy coat. This CDR3 reads CALLLVGYGQYF. The sequenced CDR3 bases are TGTGCCTTGCTATTAGTGGGCTATGGT.